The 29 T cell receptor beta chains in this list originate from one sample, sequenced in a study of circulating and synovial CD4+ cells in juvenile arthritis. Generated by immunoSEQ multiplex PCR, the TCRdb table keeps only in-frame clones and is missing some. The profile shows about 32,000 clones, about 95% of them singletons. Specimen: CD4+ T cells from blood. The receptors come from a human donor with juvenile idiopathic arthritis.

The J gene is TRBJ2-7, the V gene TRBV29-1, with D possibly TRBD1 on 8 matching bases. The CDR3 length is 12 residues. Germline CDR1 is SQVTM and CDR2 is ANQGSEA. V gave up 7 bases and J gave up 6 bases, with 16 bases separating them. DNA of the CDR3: TGCAGCGCCGCAGGGGGCGGGGGCGAGCAGTACTTC. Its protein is CSAAGGGGEQYF.

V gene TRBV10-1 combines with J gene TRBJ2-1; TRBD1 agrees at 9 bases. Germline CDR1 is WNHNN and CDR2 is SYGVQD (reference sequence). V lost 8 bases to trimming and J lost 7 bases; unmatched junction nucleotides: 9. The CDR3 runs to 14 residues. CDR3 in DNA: TGCGCCAGCCAAAGGACAGGGGATATGAATGAGCAGTTCTTC. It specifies CASQRTGDMNEQFF.

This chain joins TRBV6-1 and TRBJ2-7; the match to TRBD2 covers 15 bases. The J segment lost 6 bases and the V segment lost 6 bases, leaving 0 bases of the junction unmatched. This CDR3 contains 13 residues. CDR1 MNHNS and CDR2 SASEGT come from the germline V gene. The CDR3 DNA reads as TGTGCCAGCAGGGGACTAGCGGGGGGCGAGCAGTACTTC. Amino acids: CASRGLAGGEQYF.

CDR3 residues: CASSLSATDTQYF. The CDR3, as DNA: TGTGCCAGCAGCTTAAGTGCGACAGATACGCAGTATTTT. The chain employs TRBV7-6 and TRBJ2-3; D remains unclear. Trimming left V 2 bases short and J 3 bases short, with 6 bases between. The length of the CDR3 is 13 residues. The germline V gene has CDR1 SGHVS and CDR2 FNYEAQ.

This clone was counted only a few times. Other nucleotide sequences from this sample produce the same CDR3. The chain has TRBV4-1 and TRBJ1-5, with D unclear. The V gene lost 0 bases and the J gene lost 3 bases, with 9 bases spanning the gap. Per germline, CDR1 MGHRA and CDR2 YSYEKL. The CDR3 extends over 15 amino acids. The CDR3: CASSQDGQFNQPQHF. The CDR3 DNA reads TGCGCCAGCAGCCAAGATGGGCAGTTCAATCAGCCCCAGCATTTT.

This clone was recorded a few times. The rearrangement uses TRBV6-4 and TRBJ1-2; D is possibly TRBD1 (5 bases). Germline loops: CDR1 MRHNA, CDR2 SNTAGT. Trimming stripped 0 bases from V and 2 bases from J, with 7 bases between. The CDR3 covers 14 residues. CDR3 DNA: TGTGCCAGCAGTGACTCACAGGAGAACTATGGCTACACCTTC. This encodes CASSDSQENYGYTF.

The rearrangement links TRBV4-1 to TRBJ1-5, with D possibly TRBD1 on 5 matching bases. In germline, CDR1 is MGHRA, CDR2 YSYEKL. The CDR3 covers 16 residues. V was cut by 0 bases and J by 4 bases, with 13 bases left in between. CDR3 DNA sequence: TGCGCCAGCAGCCAAGACCAGGGAATGGCTAATCAGCCCCAGCATTTT. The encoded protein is CASSQDQGMANQPQHF.

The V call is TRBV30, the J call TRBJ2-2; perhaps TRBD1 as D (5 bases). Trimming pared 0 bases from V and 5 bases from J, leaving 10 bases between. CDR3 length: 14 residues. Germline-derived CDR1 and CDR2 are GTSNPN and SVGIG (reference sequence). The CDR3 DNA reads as TGTGCCTGGAGTGTAAGGGGCCGTACCGGGGAGCTGTTTTTT. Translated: CAWSVRGRTGELFF.

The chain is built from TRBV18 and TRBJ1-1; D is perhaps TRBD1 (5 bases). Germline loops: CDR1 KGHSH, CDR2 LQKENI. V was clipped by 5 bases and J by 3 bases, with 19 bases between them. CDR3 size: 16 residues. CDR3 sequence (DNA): TGTGCCAGCTCAGAGGACATGGGATTTGTAGACACTGAAGCTTTCTTT. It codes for CASSEDMGFVDTEAFF.

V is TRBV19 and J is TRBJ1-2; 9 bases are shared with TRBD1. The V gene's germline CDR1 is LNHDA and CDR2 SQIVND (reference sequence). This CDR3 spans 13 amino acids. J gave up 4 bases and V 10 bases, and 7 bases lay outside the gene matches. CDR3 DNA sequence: TGTGCCACCAGTACGGGACAGGGCTATGGCTACACCTTC. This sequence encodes CATSTGQGYGYTF.

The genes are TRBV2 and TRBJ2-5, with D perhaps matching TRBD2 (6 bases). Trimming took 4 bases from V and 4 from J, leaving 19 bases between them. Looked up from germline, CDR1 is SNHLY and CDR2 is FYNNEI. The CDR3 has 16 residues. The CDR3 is CASSARSGWGGETQYF. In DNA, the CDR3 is TGTGCCAGCAGTGCAAGGAGCGGGTGGGGTGGAGAGACCCAGTACTTC.

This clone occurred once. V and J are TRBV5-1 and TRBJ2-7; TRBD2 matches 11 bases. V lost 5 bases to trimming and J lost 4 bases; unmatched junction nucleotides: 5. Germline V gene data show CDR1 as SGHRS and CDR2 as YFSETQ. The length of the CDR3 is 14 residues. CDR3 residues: CASSLRTSGYEQYF. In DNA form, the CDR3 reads TGCGCCAGCAGTCTGAGGACTAGCGGGTACGAGCAGTACTTC. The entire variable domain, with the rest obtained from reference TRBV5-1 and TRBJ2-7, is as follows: KAGVTQTPRYLIKTRGQQVTLSCSPISGHRSVSWYQQTPGQGLQFLFEYFSETQRNKGNFPGRFSGRQFSNSRSEMNVSTLELGDSALYLCASSLRTSGYEQYFGPGTRLTVT.

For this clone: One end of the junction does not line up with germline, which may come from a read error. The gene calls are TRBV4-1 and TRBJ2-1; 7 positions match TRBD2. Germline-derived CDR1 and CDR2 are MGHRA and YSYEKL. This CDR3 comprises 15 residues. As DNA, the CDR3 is TGCGCCAGCAGCCAAGTCCCCGGTGGCGGGGGTGTGAAGGTCTTC. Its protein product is CASSQVPGGGGVKVF.

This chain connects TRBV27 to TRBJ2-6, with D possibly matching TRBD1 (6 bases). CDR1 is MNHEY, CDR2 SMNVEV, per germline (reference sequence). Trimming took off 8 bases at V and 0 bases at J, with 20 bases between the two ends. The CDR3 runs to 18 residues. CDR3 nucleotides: TGTGCCAGCGCATTCAGGGGACGGATACCCTCTGGGGCCAACGTCCTGACTTTC. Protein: CASAFRGRIPSGANVLTF.

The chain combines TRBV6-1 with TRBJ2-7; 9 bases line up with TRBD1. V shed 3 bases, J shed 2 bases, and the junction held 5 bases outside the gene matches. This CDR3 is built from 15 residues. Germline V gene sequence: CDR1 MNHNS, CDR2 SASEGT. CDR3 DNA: TGTGCCAGCAGTGACCCGGGGACAGGGCCCTACGAGCAGTACTTC. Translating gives CASSDPGTGPYEQYF.

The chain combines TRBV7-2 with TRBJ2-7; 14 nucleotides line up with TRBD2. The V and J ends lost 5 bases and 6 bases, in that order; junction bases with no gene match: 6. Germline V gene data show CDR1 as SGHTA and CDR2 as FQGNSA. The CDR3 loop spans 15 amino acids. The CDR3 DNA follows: TGTGCCAGCAGCCACTCCGGGACTAGCGGGGGCGAGCAGTACTTC. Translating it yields CASSHSGTSGGEQYF. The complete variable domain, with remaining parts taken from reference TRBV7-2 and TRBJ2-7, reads GAGVSQSPSNKVTEKGKDVELRCDPISGHTALYWYRQSLGQGLEFLIYFQGNSAPDKSGLPSDRFSAERTGGSVSTLTIQRTQQEDSAVYLCASSHSGTSGGEQYFGPGTRLTVT.

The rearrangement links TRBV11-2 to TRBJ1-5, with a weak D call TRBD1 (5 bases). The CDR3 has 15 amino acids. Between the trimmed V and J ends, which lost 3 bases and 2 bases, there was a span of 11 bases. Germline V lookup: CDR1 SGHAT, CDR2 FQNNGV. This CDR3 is CASSFPGDRNQPQHF. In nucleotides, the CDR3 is TGTGCCAGCAGCTTTCCGGGGGACCGCAATCAGCCCCAGCATTTT.

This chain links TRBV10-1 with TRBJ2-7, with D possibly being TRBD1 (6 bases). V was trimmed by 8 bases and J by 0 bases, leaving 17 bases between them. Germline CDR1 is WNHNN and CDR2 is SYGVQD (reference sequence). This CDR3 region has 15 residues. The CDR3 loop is CASHQRQGTSYEQYF. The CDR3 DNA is TGCGCCAGCCACCAGAGGCAGGGGACCTCCTACGAGCAGTACTTC.

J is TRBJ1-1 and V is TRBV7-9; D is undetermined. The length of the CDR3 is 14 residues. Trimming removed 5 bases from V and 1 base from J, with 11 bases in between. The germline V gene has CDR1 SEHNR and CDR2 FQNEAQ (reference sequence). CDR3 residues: CASSPGGTNTEAFF. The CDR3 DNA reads TGTGCCAGCAGCCCCGGAGGTACGAACACTGAAGCTTTCTTT.

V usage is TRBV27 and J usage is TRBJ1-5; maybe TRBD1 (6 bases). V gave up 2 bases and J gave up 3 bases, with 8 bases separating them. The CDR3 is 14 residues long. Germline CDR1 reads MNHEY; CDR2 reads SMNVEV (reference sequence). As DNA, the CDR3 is TGTGCCAGCAGTTTAAGACAGGTCAATCAGCCCCAGCATTTT. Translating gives CASSLRQVNQPQHF.

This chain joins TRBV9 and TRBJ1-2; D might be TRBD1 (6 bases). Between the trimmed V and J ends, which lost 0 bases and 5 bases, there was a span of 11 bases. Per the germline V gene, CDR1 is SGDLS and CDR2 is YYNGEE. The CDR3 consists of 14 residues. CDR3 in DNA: TGTGCCAGCAGCGTAGCCACAGGGTGGTATGGCTACACCTTC. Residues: CASSVATGWYGYTF.

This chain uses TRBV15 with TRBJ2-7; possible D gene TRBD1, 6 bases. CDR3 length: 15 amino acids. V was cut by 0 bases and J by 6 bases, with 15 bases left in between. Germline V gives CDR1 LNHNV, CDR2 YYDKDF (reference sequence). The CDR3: CATSRDHRVVGEQYF. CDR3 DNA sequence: TGTGCCACCAGCAGAGATCACAGGGTGGTGGGCGAGCAGTACTTC.

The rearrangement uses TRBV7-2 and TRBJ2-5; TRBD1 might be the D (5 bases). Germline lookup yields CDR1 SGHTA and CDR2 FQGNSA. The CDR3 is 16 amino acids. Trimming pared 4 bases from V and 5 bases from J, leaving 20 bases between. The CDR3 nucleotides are TGTGCCAGCAGCTCCCAATTCAGGGTAGCAGGGGAGACCCAGTACTTC. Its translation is CASSSQFRVAGETQYF. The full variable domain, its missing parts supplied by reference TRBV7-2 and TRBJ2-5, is GAGVSQSPSNKVTEKGKDVELRCDPISGHTALYWYRQSLGQGLEFLIYFQGNSAPDKSGLPSDRFSAERTGGSVSTLTIQRTQQEDSAVYLCASSSQFRVAGETQYFGPGTRLLVL.

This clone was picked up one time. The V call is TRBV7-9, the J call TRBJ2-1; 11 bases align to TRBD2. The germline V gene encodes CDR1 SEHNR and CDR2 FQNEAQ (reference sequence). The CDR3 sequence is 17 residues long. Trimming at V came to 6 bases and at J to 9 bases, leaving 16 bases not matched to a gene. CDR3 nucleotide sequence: TGTGCCAGCAGTTTAACCCTTAGCGGGGGGGCCGACGGTGAGCAGTTCTTC. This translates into CASSLTLSGGADGEQFF. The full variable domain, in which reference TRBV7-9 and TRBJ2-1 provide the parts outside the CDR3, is DTGVSQNPRHKITKRGQNVTFRCDPISEHNRLYWYRQTLGQGPEFLTYFQNEAQLEKSRLLSDRFSAERPKGSFSTLEIQRTEQGDSAMYLCASSLTLSGGADGEQFFGPGTRLTVL.

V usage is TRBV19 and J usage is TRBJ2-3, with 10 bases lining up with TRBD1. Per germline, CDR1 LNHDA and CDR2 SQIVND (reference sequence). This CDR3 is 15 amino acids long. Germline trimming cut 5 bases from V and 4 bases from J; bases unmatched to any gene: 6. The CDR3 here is CASSPGTGDSDTQYF. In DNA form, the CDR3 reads TGTGCCAGTAGTCCCGGGACAGGGGATTCAGATACGCAGTATTTT.

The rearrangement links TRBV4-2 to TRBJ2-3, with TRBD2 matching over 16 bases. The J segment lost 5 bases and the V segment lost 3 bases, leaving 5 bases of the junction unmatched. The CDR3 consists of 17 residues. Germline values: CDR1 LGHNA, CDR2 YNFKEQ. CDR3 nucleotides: TGTGCCAGCAGCCAGGGGACTAGCGGGGGGGCAGTAGATACGCAGTATTTT. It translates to CASSQGTSGGAVDTQYF.

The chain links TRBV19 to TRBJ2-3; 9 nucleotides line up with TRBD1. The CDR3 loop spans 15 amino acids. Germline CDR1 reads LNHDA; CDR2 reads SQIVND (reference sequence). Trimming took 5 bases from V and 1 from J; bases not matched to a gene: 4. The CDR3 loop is CASSLQGAGTDTQYF. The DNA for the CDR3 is TGTGCCAGTAGTCTACAGGGGGCCGGCACAGATACGCAGTATTTT. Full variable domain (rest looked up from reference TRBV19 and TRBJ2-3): DGGITQSPKYLFRKEGQNVTLSCEQNLNHDAMYWYRQDPGQGLRLIYYSQIVNDFQKGDIAEGYSVSREKKESFPLTVTSAQKNPTAFYLCASSLQGAGTDTQYFGPGTRLTVL.

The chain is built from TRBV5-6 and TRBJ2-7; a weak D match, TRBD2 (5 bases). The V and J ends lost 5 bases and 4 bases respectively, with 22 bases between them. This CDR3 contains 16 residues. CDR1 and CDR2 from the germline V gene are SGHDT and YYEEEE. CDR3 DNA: TGTGCCAGCAGGCCCTCAAGCGGAGCCCTCCTGTACGAGCAGTACTTC. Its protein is CASRPSSGALLYEQYF. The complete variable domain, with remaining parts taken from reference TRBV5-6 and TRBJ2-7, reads DAGVTQSPTHLIKTRGQQVTLRCSPKSGHDTVSWYQQALGQGPQFIFQYYEEEERQRGNFPDRFSGHQFPNYSSELNVNALLLGDSALYLCASRPSSGALLYEQYFGPGTRLTVT.

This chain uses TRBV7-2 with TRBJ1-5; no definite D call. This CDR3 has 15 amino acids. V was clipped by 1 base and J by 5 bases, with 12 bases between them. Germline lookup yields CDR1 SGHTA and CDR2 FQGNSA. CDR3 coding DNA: TGTGCCAGCAGCTTAGGAGGACCCGGGGATCAGCCCCAGCATTTT. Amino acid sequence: CASSLGGPGDQPQHF.